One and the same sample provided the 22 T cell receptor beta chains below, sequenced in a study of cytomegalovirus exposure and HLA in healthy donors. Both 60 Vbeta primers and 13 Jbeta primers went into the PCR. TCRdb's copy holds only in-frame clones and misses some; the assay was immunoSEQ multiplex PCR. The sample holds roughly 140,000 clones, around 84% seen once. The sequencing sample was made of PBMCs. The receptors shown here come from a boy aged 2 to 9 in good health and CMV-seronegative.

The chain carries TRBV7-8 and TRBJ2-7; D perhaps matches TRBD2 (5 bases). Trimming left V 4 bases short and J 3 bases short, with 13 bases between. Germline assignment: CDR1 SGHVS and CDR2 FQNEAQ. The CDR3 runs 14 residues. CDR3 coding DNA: TGTGCCAGCAGCTCTTCTGGCGGGCACTACGAGCAGTACTTC. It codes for CASSSSGGHYEQYF. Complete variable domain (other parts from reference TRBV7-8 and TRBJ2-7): GAGVSQSPRYKVAKRGQDVALRCDPISGHVSLFWYQQALGQGPEFLTYFQNEAQLDKSGLPSDRFFAERPEGSVSTLKIQRTQQEDSAVYLCASSSSGGHYEQYFGPGTRLTVT.

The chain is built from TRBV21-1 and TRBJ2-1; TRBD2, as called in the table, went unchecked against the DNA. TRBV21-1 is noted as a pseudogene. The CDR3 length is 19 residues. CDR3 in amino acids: CASSKGSGRLAGGRNEQFF. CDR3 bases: TGTGCCAGCAGCAAAGGGTCGGGGAGACTAGCGGGAGGTAGGAATGAGCAGTTCTTC.

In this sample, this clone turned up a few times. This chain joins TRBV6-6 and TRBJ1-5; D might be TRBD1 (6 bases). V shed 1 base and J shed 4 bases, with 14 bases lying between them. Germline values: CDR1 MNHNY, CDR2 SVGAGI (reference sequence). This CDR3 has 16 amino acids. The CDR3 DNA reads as TGTGCCAGCAGTTACTTAGGCAGGGGTGGGAATCAGCCCCAGCATTTT. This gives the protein CASSYLGRGGNQPQHF.

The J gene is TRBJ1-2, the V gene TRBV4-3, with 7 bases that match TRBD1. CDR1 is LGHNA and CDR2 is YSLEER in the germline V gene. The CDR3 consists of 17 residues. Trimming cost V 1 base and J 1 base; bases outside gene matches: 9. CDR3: CASSQGLWTGRNYGYTF. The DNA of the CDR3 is TGCGCCAGCAGCCAAGGCCTATGGACAGGTCGTAACTATGGCTACACCTTC.

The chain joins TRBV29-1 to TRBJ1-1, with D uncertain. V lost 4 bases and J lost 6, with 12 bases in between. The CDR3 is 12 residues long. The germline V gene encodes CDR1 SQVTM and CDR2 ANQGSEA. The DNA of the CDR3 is TGCAGCGTTGGGACGGGATGGGCTGAAGCTTTCTTT. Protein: CSVGTGWAEAFF.

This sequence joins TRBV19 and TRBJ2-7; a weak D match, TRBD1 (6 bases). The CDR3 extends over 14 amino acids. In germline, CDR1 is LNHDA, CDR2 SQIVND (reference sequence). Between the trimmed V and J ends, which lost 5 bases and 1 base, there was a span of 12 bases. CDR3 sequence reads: CASSLAGQSYEQYF. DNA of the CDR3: TGTGCCAGTAGTTTGGCCGGACAGTCCTACGAGCAGTACTTC.

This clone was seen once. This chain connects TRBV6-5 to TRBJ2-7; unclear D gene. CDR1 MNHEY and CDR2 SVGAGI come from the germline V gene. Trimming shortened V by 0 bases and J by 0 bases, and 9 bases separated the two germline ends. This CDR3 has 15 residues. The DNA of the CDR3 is TGTGCCAGCAGTTACTCGATTCTAAACTCCTACGAGCAGTACTTC. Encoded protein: CASSYSILNSYEQYF.

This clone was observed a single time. In nucleotides, the CDR3 is TGTGCCAGCGGCCGACAGGGCTATGGCTACACCTTC. It yields the protein CASGRQGYGYTF. This sequence joins TRBV6-5 and TRBJ1-2, with 7 bases lining up with TRBD1. With V trimmed by 8 bases and J by 4 bases, 4 bases remained unmatched. Germline-derived CDR1 and CDR2 are MNHEY and SVGAGI. The CDR3 runs 12 residues.

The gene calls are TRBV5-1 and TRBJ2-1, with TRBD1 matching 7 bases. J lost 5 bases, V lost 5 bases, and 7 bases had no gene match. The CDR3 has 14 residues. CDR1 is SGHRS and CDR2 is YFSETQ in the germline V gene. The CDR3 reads CASSSTTGDNEQFF. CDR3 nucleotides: TGCGCCAGCAGTTCGACTACAGGGGACAATGAGCAGTTCTTC. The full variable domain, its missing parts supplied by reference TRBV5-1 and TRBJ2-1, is KAGVTQTPRYLIKTRGQQVTLSCSPISGHRSVSWYQQTPGQGLQFLFEYFSETQRNKGNFPGRFSGRQFSNSRSEMNVSTLELGDSALYLCASSSTTGDNEQFFGPGTRLTVL.

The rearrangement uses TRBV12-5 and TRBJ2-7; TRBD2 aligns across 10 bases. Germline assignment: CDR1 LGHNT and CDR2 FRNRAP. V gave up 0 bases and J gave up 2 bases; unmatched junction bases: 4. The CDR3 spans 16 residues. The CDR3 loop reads CASGLVASGGAYEQYF. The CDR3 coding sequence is TGTGCTAGTGGTTTGGTAGCTAGCGGGGGCGCCTACGAGCAGTACTTC.

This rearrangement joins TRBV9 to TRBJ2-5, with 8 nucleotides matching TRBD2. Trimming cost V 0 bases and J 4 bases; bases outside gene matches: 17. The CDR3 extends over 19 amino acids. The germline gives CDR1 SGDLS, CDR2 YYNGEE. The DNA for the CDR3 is TGTGCCAGCAGCGTAGCGGGGGGGGGACTTGGAGGGGACGGAGAGACCCAGTACTTC. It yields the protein CASSVAGGGLGGDGETQYF.

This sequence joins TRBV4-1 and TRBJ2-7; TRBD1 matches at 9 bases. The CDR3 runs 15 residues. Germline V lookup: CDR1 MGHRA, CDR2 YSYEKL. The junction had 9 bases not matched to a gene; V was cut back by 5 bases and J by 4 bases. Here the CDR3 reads CASSEGQGTEYEQYF. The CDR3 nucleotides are TGCGCCAGCAGCGAAGGACAGGGGACGGAGTACGAGCAGTACTTC.

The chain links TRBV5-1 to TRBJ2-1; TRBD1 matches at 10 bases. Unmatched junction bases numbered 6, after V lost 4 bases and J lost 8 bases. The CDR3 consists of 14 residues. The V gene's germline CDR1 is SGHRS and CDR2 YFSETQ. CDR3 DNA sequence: TGCGCCAGCAGCGCACGACAGGGGGCGTATGAGCAGTTCTTC. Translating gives CASSARQGAYEQFF.

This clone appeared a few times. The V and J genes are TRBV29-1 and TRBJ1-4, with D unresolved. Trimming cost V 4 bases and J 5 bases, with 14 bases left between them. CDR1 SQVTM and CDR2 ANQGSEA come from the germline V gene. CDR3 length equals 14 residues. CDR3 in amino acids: CSVGRPGGNEKLFF. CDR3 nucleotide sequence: TGCAGCGTTGGTCGGCCGGGAGGGAATGAAAAACTGTTTTTT.

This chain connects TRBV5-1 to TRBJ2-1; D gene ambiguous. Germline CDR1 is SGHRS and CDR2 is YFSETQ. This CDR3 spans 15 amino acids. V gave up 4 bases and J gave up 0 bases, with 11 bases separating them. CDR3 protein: CASSKDISSYNEQFF. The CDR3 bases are TGCGCCAGCAGCAAAGATATTAGCTCCTACAATGAGCAGTTCTTC.

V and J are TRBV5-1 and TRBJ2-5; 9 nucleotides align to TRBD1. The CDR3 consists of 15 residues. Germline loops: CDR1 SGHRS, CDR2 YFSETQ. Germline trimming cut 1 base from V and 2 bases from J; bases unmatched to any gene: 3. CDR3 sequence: CASSLTGGAQETQYF. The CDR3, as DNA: TGCGCCAGCAGCTTGACAGGGGGCGCGCAAGAGACCCAGTACTTC.

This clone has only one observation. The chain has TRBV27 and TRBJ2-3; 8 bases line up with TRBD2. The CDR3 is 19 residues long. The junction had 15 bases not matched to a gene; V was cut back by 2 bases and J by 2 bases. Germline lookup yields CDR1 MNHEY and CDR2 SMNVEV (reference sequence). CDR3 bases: TGTGCCAGCAGTTTAATCTCCCCGGTATGGCGGGAGGTCACAGATACGCAGTATTTT. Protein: CASSLISPVWREVTDTQYF.

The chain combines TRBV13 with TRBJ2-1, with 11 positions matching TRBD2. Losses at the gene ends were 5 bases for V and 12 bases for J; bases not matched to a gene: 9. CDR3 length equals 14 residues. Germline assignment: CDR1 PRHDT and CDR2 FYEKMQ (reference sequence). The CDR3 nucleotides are TGTGCCAGCAGCCCGACCGGGACTAGCGGTACGCAGTTCTTC. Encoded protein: CASSPTGTSGTQFF.

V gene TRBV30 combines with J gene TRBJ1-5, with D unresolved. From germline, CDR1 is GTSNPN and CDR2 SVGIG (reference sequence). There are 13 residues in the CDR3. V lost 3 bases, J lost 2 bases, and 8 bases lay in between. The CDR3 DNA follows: TGTGCCTGGAGGGAGAGGGGCAATCAGCCCCAGCATTTT. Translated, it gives CAWRERGNQPQHF.

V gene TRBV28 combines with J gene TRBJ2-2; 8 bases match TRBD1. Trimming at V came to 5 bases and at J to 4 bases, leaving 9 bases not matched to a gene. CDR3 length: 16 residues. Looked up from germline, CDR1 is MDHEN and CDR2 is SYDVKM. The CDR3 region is CASSGTGKLVTGELFF. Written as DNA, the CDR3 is TGTGCCAGCAGTGGGACAGGCAAACTAGTCACCGGGGAGCTGTTTTTT.

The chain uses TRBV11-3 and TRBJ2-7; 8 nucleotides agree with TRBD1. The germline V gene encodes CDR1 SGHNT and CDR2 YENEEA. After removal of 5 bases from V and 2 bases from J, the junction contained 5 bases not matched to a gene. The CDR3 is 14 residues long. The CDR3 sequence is CASSLGQGPYEQYF. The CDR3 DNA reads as TGTGCCAGCAGCCTCGGACAGGGTCCCTACGAGCAGTACTTC.

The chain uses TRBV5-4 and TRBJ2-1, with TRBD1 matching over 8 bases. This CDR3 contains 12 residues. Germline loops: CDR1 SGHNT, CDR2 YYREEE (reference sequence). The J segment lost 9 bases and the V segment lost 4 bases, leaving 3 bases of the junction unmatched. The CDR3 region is CASSLQGGEQFF. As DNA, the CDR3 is TGTGCCAGCAGCCTACAGGGGGGTGAGCAGTTCTTC.